A single sample is the source of the 32 T cell receptor beta chains below, sequenced in a study of early T cells in non-severe SARS-CoV-2 infection. TCRdb re-called the 5' RACE reads through MiXCR, storing one row per CDR3 protein. This table has over 60,000 distinct CDR3 sequences, 10% to 15% appearing once. Sequenced material: whole blood. All receptors derive from an adult who was a healthcare worker with PCR-confirmed SARS-CoV-2 infection or an uninfected control (not recorded which).

This clonotype was counted between two and nine times. The chain uses TRBV19 and TRBJ2-1; D possibly corresponds to TRBD1 (6 bases). The CDR3 consists of 16 residues. With 1 base removed from V and 4 bases from J, the gap between germline ends came to 14 bases. Germline assignment: CDR1 LNHDA and CDR2 SQIVND (reference sequence). CDR3 sequence: CASSIGAGQNYNEQFF. Here the CDR3 DNA reads TGTGCCAGTAGTATAGGGGCCGGACAGAATTACAATGAGCAGTTCTTC.

This clonotype was observed many times. The CDR3, as DNA: TGTGCCAGCAGTGGACGACTAGCGGGTACGACCCAGTACTTC. Encoded protein: CASSGRLAGTTQYF. J is TRBJ2-5 and V is TRBV6-1; 10 bases agree with TRBD2. V shed 4 bases, J shed 7 bases, and the junction held 6 bases outside the gene matches. Looked up from germline, CDR1 is MNHNS and CDR2 is SASEGT. The CDR3 is made up of 14 amino acids.

The chain has TRBV10-3 and TRBJ2-7; tentatively, D is TRBD1 or TRBD2 (6 bases each). This CDR3 contains 13 residues. With 2 bases removed from V and 7 bases from J, the gap between germline ends came to 12 bases. Germline V gene lookup returns CDR1 ENHRY and CDR2 SYGVKD. CDR3 amino acids: CAISEPGAGEQYF. DNA for the CDR3: TGTGCCATCAGTGAGCCGGGGGCGGGGGAGCAGTACTTC.

This clonotype was seen a handful of times. The chain recombines TRBV6-5 with TRBJ1-5; D is ambiguous. Trimming shortened V by 2 bases and J by 2 bases, and 7 bases separated the two germline ends. The CDR3 extends over 14 amino acids. In germline, CDR1 is MNHEY, CDR2 SVGAGI. This chain's CDR3 is CASSYAARNQPQHF. For the CDR3, the DNA is TGTGCCAGCAGTTACGCAGCCCGCAATCAGCCCCAGCATTTT.

This clonotype was seen more than once but under ten times. This chain uses TRBV12-3 or TRBV12-4 with TRBJ1-2, with D perhaps TRBD1 (5 bases). The CDR3 sequence is 14 residues long. With 6 bases removed from V and 4 bases from J, the gap between germline ends came to 15 bases. The CDR3 here is CASSPGKGSYGYTF. In nucleotides, the CDR3 is TGTGCCAGCAGCCCAGGGAAGGGGAGCTATGGCTACACCTTC.

There are a few counts of this clonotype. The gene calls are TRBV7-9 and TRBJ2-5; D is uncertain. The CDR3 is 12 amino acids. Germline CDR1 is SEHNR and CDR2 is FQNEAQ (reference sequence). The V gene lost 5 bases and the J gene lost 5 bases, with 9 bases spanning the gap. This CDR3 reads CASSLPSETQYF. The CDR3 DNA is TGTGCCAGCAGCCTCCCCTCGGAGACCCAGTACTTC.

This clonotype was counted ten times or more. V is TRBV7-6 and J is TRBJ1-2, with D maybe TRBD1 (6 bases). Per germline, CDR1 SGHVS and CDR2 FNYEAQ. This CDR3 spans 13 amino acids. Trimming left V 5 bases short and J 7 bases short, with 14 bases between. CDR3 loop: CASSPRGRAGYTF. The CDR3 nucleotides are TGTGCCAGCAGCCCCAGGGGCCGGGCTGGCTACACCTTC.

This clonotype was observed at least ten times. J is TRBJ2-7 and V is TRBV12-3 or TRBV12-4; D remains ambiguous. V shed 5 bases and J shed 0 bases, with 14 bases lying between them. This CDR3 region has 15 residues. The CDR3 DNA follows: TGTGCCAGCAGTAAAGACGGGCTAAGCTCCTACGAGCAGTACTTC. This encodes CASSKDGLSSYEQYF.

This clonotype was found many times. The chain links TRBV5-4 to TRBJ2-1, with D possibly TRBD1 on 5 matching bases. V was pared by 4 bases and J by 2 bases, with 13 bases between. CDR1 is SGHNT, CDR2 YYREEE, per germline (reference sequence). This CDR3 is 15 amino acids long. CDR3 loop: CASSGDREPYNEQFF. The CDR3 region has the DNA TGTGCCAGCAGCGGTGACAGAGAACCCTACAATGAGCAGTTCTTC. Full variable domain (outside the CDR3, taken from reference TRBV5-4 and TRBJ2-1): ETGVTQSPTHLIKTRGQQVTLRCSSQSGHNTVSWYQQALGQGPQFIFQYYREEENGRGNFPPRFSGLQFPNYSSELNVNALELDDSALYLCASSGDREPYNEQFFGPGTRLTVL.

The J gene is TRBJ2-5, the V gene TRBV29-1, with no clear D. Germline V lookup: CDR1 SQVTM, CDR2 ANQGSEA. The CDR3 loop spans 13 amino acids. Between the trimmed V and J ends, which lost 3 bases and 1 base, there was a span of 9 bases. The CDR3 here is CSVDLRIQETQYF. For the CDR3, the DNA is TGCAGCGTTGATCTACGGATCCAAGAGACCCAGTACTTC.

J is TRBJ2-7 and V is TRBV20-1, with D possibly being TRBD1 (5 bases). Germline values: CDR1 DFQATT, CDR2 SNEGSKA (reference sequence). CDR3 size: 14 residues. V was shortened by 0 bases and J by 3 bases, with 12 bases between the two germline ends. The CDR3 is CSARDNRPRYEQYF. CDR3 bases: TGCAGTGCTAGAGATAACAGGCCCCGCTACGAGCAGTACTTC.

The rearrangement uses TRBV19 and TRBJ1-1; a weak D match, TRBD1 (5 bases). This CDR3 is built from 13 residues. Germline V gene data show CDR1 as LNHDA and CDR2 as SQIVND (reference sequence). With 10 bases removed from V and 4 bases from J, the gap between germline ends came to 16 bases. Written as DNA, the CDR3 is TGTGCCACCTCAGACAGACGTGGCACTGAAGCTTTCTTT. Its translation: CATSDRRGTEAFF.

The chain employs TRBV6-5 and TRBJ2-7; D gene unclear. Germline V gene sequence: CDR1 MNHEY, CDR2 SVGAGI. V lost 8 bases and J lost 4, with 21 bases in between. This CDR3 spans 15 amino acids. CDR3 nucleotides: TGTGCCAGCTCTCTTTCTGCCAGCGCGCTATACGAGCAGTACTTC. It encodes CASSLSASALYEQYF.

The table lists this clonotype with a few counts. The CDR3, as DNA: TGTGCCAGCAGAGACGGGTCAACTAATGAAAAACTGTTTTTT. Residues: CASRDGSTNEKLFF. This chain uses TRBV6-5 with TRBJ1-4; D unresolved. The germline gives CDR1 MNHEY, CDR2 SVGAGI. Trimming took off 6 bases at V and 0 bases at J, with 8 bases between the two ends. The CDR3 spans 14 residues.

This clonotype was seen ten or more times. This chain uses TRBV5-6 with TRBJ1-1; 8 bases match TRBD1. Germline V gives CDR1 SGHDT, CDR2 YYEEEE. V shed 1 base and J 4 bases; nucleotides not matched to a gene: 3. The CDR3 totals 14 residues. The chain's CDR3 is CASSLTGQGTEAFF. DNA of the CDR3: TGTGCCAGCAGCTTGACCGGACAGGGCACTGAAGCTTTCTTT.

This clonotype was seen more than once but under ten times. The J gene is TRBJ1-2, the V gene TRBV3-1; tentative D call: TRBD1 (6 bases). The CDR3 spans 14 residues. In germline, CDR1 is LGHDT, CDR2 YNNKEL (reference sequence). V was cut by 5 bases and J by 2 bases, with 12 bases left in between. CDR3 amino acids: CASSTITGNYGYTF. The CDR3, as DNA: TGTGCCAGCAGCACGATTACAGGGAACTATGGCTACACCTTC. The variable domain in full, with the rest retrieved from reference TRBV3-1 and TRBJ1-2, is DTAVSQTPKYLVTQMGNDKSIKCEQNLGHDTMYWYKQDSKKFLKIMFSYNNKELIINETVPNRFSPKSPDKAHLNLHINSLELGDSAVYFCASSTITGNYGYTFGSGTRLTVV.

This clonotype was picked up many times. The chain uses TRBV29-1 and TRBJ2-7; TRBD2 aligns across 14 bases. The junction had 0 bases not matched to a gene; V was cut back by 3 bases and J by 2 bases. The germline V gene has CDR1 SQVTM and CDR2 ANQGSEA. This CDR3 is built from 14 residues. CDR3 coding DNA: TGCAGCGTTGAGGGACTAGCGGGGGCCTACGAGCAGTACTTC. Residues: CSVEGLAGAYEQYF.

The sample holds many counts of this clonotype. This chain links TRBV7-8 with TRBJ2-4, with D perhaps TRBD2 (5 bases). Deletions cut 2 bases from V and 1 base from J, with 15 bases between. The CDR3 extends over 17 amino acids. CDR1 and CDR2 from the germline V gene are SGHVS and FQNEAQ. The DNA for the CDR3 is TGTGCCAGCAGCTTAAAGGGAGCAGCCGTGGCCAAAAACATTCAGTACTTC. It yields the protein CASSLKGAAVAKNIQYF.

In its sample, this clonotype was seen a few times. The chain couples TRBV10-3 to TRBJ2-5, with D uncertain. This CDR3 comprises 12 residues. Per the germline V gene, CDR1 is ENHRY and CDR2 is SYGVKD. V was shortened by 7 bases and J by 1 base, with 7 bases between the two germline ends. Here the CDR3 DNA reads TGTGCCATCAACTCGGGCCAAGAGACCCAGTACTTC. Its translation: CAINSGQETQYF.

The V call is TRBV11-1, the J call TRBJ2-5; a possible D gene is TRBD1 (6 bases). The germline CDR1 and CDR2 sequences are SGHAT and FQDESV (reference sequence). The CDR3 is made up of 12 amino acids. V was cut by 4 bases and J by 7 bases, with 10 bases left in between. The CDR3 is CASSSAGATQYF. CDR3 coding DNA: TGTGCCAGCAGCTCCGCAGGGGCGACCCAGTACTTC.

The sample holds a few counts of this clonotype. The rearrangement joins TRBV5-5 to TRBJ2-4; no reliable D call. With 1 base removed from V and 1 base from J, the gap between germline ends came to 12 bases. This CDR3 has 16 amino acids. CDR1 and CDR2 (germline): SGHKS, YYEKEE (reference sequence). The CDR3 DNA is TGTGCCAGCAGCTTGCTAGAACTGAGGGCCAAAAACATTCAGTACTTC. Translating it yields CASSLLELRAKNIQYF. Filled out from reference TRBV5-5 and TRBJ2-4, the complete variable domain reads DAGVTQSPTHLIKTRGQQVTLRCSPISGHKSVSWYQQVLGQGPQFIFQYYEKEERGRGNFPDRFSARQFPNYSSELNVNALLLGDSALYLCASSLLELRAKNIQYFGAGTRLSVL.

This clonotype came up many times. The rearrangement links TRBV7-6 to TRBJ2-3; TRBD2 matches 8 bases. The CDR3 totals 16 residues. Unmatched junction bases numbered 14, after V lost 1 base and J lost 11 bases. The germline CDR1 and CDR2 sequences are SGHVS and FNYEAQ. The CDR3 region is CASSLDSGTSARGQYF. Here the CDR3 DNA reads TGTGCCAGCAGCTTAGACTCCGGGACTAGTGCTCGGGGGCAGTATTTT. Full variable domain (remainder filled in from reference TRBV7-6 and TRBJ2-3): GAGVSQSPRYKVTKRGQDVALRCDPISGHVSLYWYRQALGQGPEFLTYFNYEAQQDKSGLPNDRFSAERPEGSISTLTIQRTEQRDSAMYRCASSLDSGTSARGQYFGPGTRLTVL.

The chain has TRBV9 and TRBJ2-3; D call uncertain. From germline, CDR1 is SGDLS and CDR2 YYNGEE. The CDR3 runs 14 residues. Trimming took off 0 bases at V and 3 bases at J, with 8 bases between the two ends. The CDR3 region is CASSVDPRTDTQYF. DNA of the CDR3: TGTGCCAGCAGCGTAGACCCTCGTACAGATACGCAGTATTTT.

This clonotype was counted a few times. The rearrangement joins TRBV12-3 or TRBV12-4 to TRBJ2-3, with D perhaps TRBD1 (6 bases). V was trimmed by 2 bases and J by 5 bases, leaving 8 bases between them. The CDR3 extends over 13 amino acids. CDR3 in amino acids: CASSLSRGDTQYF. The CDR3 nucleotides are TGTGCCAGCAGTTTATCCAGGGGAGATACGCAGTATTTT.

The V and J genes are TRBV7-2 and TRBJ2-2, with 8 bases that match TRBD1. The germline V gene has CDR1 SGHTA and CDR2 FQGNSA. With V trimmed by 1 base and J by 6 bases, 10 bases remained unmatched. CDR3 length: 17 residues. The CDR3 protein is CASSLVAGQDLAGELFF. The CDR3 nucleotides read TGTGCCAGCAGCTTAGTCGCGGGACAGGACCTCGCCGGGGAGCTGTTTTTT.

This clonotype was detected ten times or more. Likely a read error: the CDR3 ends without its conserved phenylalanine or tryptophan. V and J are TRBV11-2 and TRBJ2-7; 9 bases are shared with TRBD1. Looked up from germline, CDR1 is SGHAT and CDR2 is FQNNGV. The ends lost 3 bases at V and 4 bases at J; junction bases unmatched: 7. CDR3 length: 15 residues. The CDR3 DNA is TGTGCCAGCAGCTTGGGGTTTGGACAGGGGTACGAGCAGTACTTG. This sequence encodes CASSLGFGQGYEQYL.

In its sample, this clonotype was seen a few times. The genes are TRBV28 and TRBJ2-3, with D tentatively TRBD1 (6 bases). With 5 bases removed from V and 2 bases from J, the gap between germline ends came to 14 bases. CDR3 length: 15 amino acids. CDR1 MDHEN and CDR2 SYDVKM come from the germline V gene. CDR3 sequence: CASSHRAVFTDTQYF. In DNA form, the CDR3 reads TGTGCCAGCAGTCACAGGGCTGTCTTCACAGATACGCAGTATTTT.

J is TRBJ2-7 and V is TRBV6-4, with D hard to call. Looked up from germline, CDR1 is MRHNA and CDR2 is SNTAGT. V shed 3 bases and J shed 6 bases, with 12 bases lying between them. This CDR3 contains 13 residues. Written as DNA, the CDR3 is TGTGCCAGCAGTGAGGCGGTGGGCCTCGAGCAGTACTTC. It yields the protein CASSEAVGLEQYF.

This clonotype was seen many times. The chain carries TRBV6-1 and TRBJ2-3; D is possibly TRBD1 (6 bases). Germline values: CDR1 MNHNS, CDR2 SASEGT. The V gene lost 1 base and the J gene lost 7 bases, with 15 bases spanning the gap. The CDR3 is made up of 15 amino acids. The CDR3 reads CASSEVVRGRHTQYF. CDR3 bases: TGTGCCAGCAGTGAAGTAGTAAGGGGGAGACATACGCAGTATTTT.

The chain employs TRBV4-1 and TRBJ2-3; 9 bases align to TRBD2. V shed 0 bases, J shed 6 bases, and the junction held 7 bases outside the gene matches. In germline, CDR1 is MGHRA, CDR2 YSYEKL. The CDR3 spans 16 residues. CDR3 sequence reads: CASSQDWTSASDTQYF. The CDR3 DNA reads TGCGCCAGCAGCCAAGACTGGACTAGCGCATCGGATACGCAGTATTTT.

Ten or more counts support this clonotype. The V call is TRBV27, the J call TRBJ2-7; 7 nucleotides match TRBD1. Germline assignment: CDR1 MNHEY and CDR2 SMNVEV (reference sequence). The V segment lost 5 bases and the J segment 2 bases; nucleotides outside the gene matches: 12. This CDR3 has 16 amino acids. This CDR3 reads CASSLLGTVPTYEQYF. CDR3 DNA: TGTGCCAGCAGTCTCCTTGGGACAGTACCAACCTACGAGCAGTACTTC.

This chain joins TRBV2 and TRBJ2-7; D not certain. Germline V lookup: CDR1 SNHLY, CDR2 FYNNEI. The CDR3 is made up of 14 amino acids. V lost 7 bases and J 0 bases, leaving 13 bases between the germline ends. The CDR3 sequence is CASNSGSLSYEQYF. The CDR3 region has the DNA TGTGCCAGCAACTCTGGCAGTCTCTCCTACGAGCAGTACTTC.